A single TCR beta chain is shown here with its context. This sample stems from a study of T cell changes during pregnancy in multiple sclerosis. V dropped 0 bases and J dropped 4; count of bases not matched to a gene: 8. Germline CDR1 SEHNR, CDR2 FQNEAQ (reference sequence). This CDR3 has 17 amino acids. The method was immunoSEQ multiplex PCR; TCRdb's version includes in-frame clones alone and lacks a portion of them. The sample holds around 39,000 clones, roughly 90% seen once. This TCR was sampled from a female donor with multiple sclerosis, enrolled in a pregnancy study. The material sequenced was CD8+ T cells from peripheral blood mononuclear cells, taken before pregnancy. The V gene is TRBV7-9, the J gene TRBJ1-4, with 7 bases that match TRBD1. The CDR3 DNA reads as TGTGCCAGCAGCTTAGCGACGATCGGGACAGATAATGAAAAACTGTTTTTT. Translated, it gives CASSLATIGTDNEKLFF.